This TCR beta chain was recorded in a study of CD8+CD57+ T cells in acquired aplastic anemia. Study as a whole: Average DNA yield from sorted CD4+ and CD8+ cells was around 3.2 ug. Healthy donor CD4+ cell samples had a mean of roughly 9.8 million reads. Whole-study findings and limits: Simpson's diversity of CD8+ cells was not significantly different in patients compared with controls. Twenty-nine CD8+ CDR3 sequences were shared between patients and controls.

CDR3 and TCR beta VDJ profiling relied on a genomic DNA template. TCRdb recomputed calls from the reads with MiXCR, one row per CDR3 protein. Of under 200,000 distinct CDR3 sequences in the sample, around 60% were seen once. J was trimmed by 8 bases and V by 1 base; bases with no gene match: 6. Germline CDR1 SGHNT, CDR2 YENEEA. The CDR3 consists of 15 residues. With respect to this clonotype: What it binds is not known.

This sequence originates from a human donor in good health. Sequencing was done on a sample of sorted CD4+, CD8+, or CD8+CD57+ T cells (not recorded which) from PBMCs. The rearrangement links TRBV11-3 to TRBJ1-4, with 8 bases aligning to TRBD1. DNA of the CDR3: TGTGCCAGCAGCTTAGGGACAGGGTGGAAGGAAAAACTGTTTTTT. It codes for CASSLGTGWKEKLFF.